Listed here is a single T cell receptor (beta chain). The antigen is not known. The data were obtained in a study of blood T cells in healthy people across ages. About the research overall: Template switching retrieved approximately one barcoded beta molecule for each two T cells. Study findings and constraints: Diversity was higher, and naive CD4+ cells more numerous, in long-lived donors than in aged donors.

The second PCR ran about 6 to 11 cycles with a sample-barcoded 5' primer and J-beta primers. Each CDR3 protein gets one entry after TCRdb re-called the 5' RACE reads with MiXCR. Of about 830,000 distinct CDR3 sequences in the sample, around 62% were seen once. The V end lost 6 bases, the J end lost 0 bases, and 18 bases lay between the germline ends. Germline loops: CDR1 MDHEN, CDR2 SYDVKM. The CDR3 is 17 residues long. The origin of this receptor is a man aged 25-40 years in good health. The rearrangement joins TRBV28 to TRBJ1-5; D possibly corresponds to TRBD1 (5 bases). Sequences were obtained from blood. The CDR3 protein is CASSFMRGTYSNQPQHF. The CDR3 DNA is TGTGCCAGCAGCTTTATGAGGGGAACTTATAGCAATCAGCCCCAGCATTTT.